The source of this T cell receptor beta chain is a study of Graves' ophthalmopathy and Graves' hyperthyroidism. RNA transcripts yielded amplified TCR beta CDR3 regions. The first-round RT-PCR employed HTBI primers together with the Qiagen OneStep RT-PCR kit. A multiplex PCR was then performed as the second round. TCRdb independently ran MiXCR on the multiplex PCR reads; one entry per CDR3 protein. The table has 240,000 or so distinct CDR3 sequences, about 46% seen once. Every ophthalmopathy donor presented moderate-to-severe activity, CAS ≥3, NOSPECS ≥4 and duration under 3 months. The ends were cut back, 5 bases at V and 6 bases at J, with 15 bases in the middle. The CDR3 has 15 residues. The V gene's germline CDR1 is SGDLS and CDR2 YYNGEE.

The receptor comes from an adult man with Graves' ophthalmopathy. The source material was peripheral blood. J is TRBJ1-6 and V is TRBV9; D is ambiguous. In nucleotides, the CDR3 is TGTGCCAGCAGGACGGACCTGTCTCCTAATTCACCCCTCCACTTT. It is translated as CASRTDLSPNSPLHF.